The present T cell receptor (beta chain) was sequenced within a study of OX40 agonist ivuxolimab in advanced cancers. Study background: Mean age around 60 years, range about 23 to 80; around 80% male. Past anti-PD-1, anti-PD-L1 or anti-CTLA-4 therapy was accepted, and 40% had received some. Study-wide results and limits: Individuals who were partial responders at 0.1-3.0 mg/kg had clonal expansion that ranked among the lowest. Which antigen the expanded peripheral T cells recognized is unknown.

CDR3 size: 14 residues. In germline, CDR1 is ENHRY, CDR2 SYGVKD. V was cut by 6 bases and J by 4 bases, with 12 bases left in between. Sequenced by immunoSEQ multiplex PCR; TCRdb stores in-frame clones only, minus some. The table shows about 70,000 clones, with roughly nine tenths occurring only once. About this clone: What it binds is not known.

This sequence originates from an adult with an advanced solid tumor such as melanoma, head and neck, liver or kidney cancer. The chain couples TRBV10-3 to TRBJ2-2; D perhaps matches TRBD1 (5 bases). The sample here was CD4+ or CD8+ T cells sorted from blood, taken in a trial of the OX40 agonist ivuxolimab. The CDR3 spells CAISPRVTTGELFF. In DNA form, the CDR3 reads TGTGCCATCAGCCCCAGGGTGACCACCGGGGAGCTGTTTTTT.